This passage covers 26 T cell receptor beta chains from one sample sequenced in a study of PD-1 blockade in classical Hodgkin lymphoma. TCRdb keeps only in-frame clones here, not all; method: immunoSEQ multiplex PCR. The sample gives 100,000 or so clones, about 92% of which show up once; 1.5% to 2.5% is in the top ten. This sample's time point: cycle 4 day 1 (C4D1), after more than five weeks of nivolumab. Every patient relapsed after autologous stem cell transplantation, and brentuximab vedotin exposure varied. The material sequenced was peripheral blood mononuclear cells (PBMCs), taken before the fourth cycle of nivolumab. The source is a human donor with classical Hodgkin lymphoma.

This chain links TRBV5-1 with TRBJ1-1; TRBD1 might be the D (6 bases). V lost 2 bases to trimming and J lost 1 base, with 12 bases between them. The CDR3 runs to 15 residues. Germline lookup yields CDR1 SGHRS and CDR2 YFSETQ. CDR3 nucleotides: TGCGCCAGCAGCTTCGGACAGACACAGAACACTGAAGCTTTCTTT. Amino acids: CASSFGQTQNTEAFF.

The chain couples TRBV28 to TRBJ1-2, with 8 bases lining up with TRBD1. With 6 bases clipped from V and 0 bases from J, the junction kept 9 bases outside the gene matches. Per the germline V gene, CDR1 is MDHEN and CDR2 is SYDVKM. The CDR3 totals 16 residues. CDR3 protein: CASRSETGAANYGYTF. The CDR3 bases are TGTGCCAGCAGGTCGGAGACAGGGGCAGCTAACTATGGCTACACCTTC.

The genes are TRBV15 and TRBJ2-3, with D maybe TRBD1 (6 bases). Germline assignment: CDR1 LNHNV and CDR2 YYDKDF (reference sequence). The CDR3 loop spans 15 amino acids. Trimming removed 3 bases at V and 4 bases at J, with 14 bases between. Here the CDR3 reads CATSSHTGSADTQYF. In nucleotides, the CDR3 is TGTGCCACCAGCAGCCATACAGGGAGCGCAGATACGCAGTATTTT.

This clone was picked up one time. In nucleotides, the CDR3 is TGCAGCGTTGAGGGCAGGGCCTCGAACACCGGGGAGCTGTTTTTT. This encodes CSVEGRASNTGELFF. V and J are TRBV29-1 and TRBJ2-2, with D possibly being TRBD1 (5 bases). The CDR3 length is 15 residues. The V end was cut by 3 bases, the J end by 0 bases, with 11 bases between. Looked up from germline, CDR1 is SQVTM and CDR2 is ANQGSEA.

The chain joins TRBV6-4 to TRBJ2-1; D might be TRBD2 (6 bases). The germline gives CDR1 MRHNA, CDR2 SNTAGT. Trimming removed 3 bases from V and 0 bases from J, with 9 bases in between. The CDR3 is made up of 15 amino acids. CDR3: CASSEDGSSYNEQFF. CDR3 nucleotides: TGTGCCAGCAGTGAAGACGGGAGCTCCTACAATGAGCAGTTCTTC.

The gene calls are TRBV5-4 and TRBJ2-7; D might be TRBD1 or TRBD2, each matching 6 bases. The CDR3 length is 14 residues. The ends were cut back, 1 base at V and 2 bases at J, with 10 bases in the middle. Germline CDR1 SGHNT, CDR2 YYREEE (reference sequence). CDR3 residues: CASSLFGGAYEQYF. Written as DNA, the CDR3 is TGTGCCAGCAGCTTGTTCGGGGGCGCCTACGAGCAGTACTTC.

V usage is TRBV10-3 and J usage is TRBJ1-1; the D is unclear. The length of the CDR3 is 13 residues. V lost 10 bases and J lost 0, with 12 bases in between. The germline CDR1 and CDR2 sequences are ENHRY and SYGVKD. The CDR3: CATEGGLNTEAFF. DNA of the CDR3: TGTGCCACTGAGGGAGGGCTGAACACTGAAGCTTTCTTT.

The chain couples TRBV7-9 to TRBJ2-2; 13 bases agree with TRBD2. The germline V gene encodes CDR1 SEHNR and CDR2 FQNEAQ (reference sequence). The CDR3 length is 18 residues. V was clipped by 7 bases and J by 0 bases; unmatched bases: 8. As DNA, the CDR3 is TGTGCCAGCACGGGCCCAGGACTAGCGGGAGCGAACACCGGGGAGCTGTTTTTT. It specifies CASTGPGLAGANTGELFF.

V gene TRBV5-5 combines with J gene TRBJ1-3; 7 nucleotides line up with TRBD1. The CDR3 spans 16 residues. V shed 2 bases, J shed 3 bases, and the junction held 8 bases outside the gene matches. Looked up from germline, CDR1 is SGHKS and CDR2 is YYEKEE (reference sequence). CDR3 nucleotides: TGTGCCAGCAGCTTAAACAGGGGCCAGGGTGGAAACACCATATATTTT. Translation gives CASSLNRGQGGNTIYF.

The V gene is TRBV19, the J gene TRBJ1-2; a possible D gene is TRBD1 (5 bases). CDR1 LNHDA and CDR2 SQIVND come from the germline V gene (reference sequence). The V end lost 5 bases, the J end lost 8 bases, and 18 bases lay between the germline ends. The CDR3 loop spans 14 amino acids. The CDR3 DNA is TGTGCCAGTAGTCCCCGGGACGGCGCGTGGGGCTACACCTTC. Its translation is CASSPRDGAWGYTF.

This clone was recorded once. The V gene is TRBV4-2, the J gene TRBJ2-3; D is unresolved. Trimming pared 1 base from V and 1 base from J, leaving 6 bases between. This CDR3 comprises 14 residues. CDR1 is LGHNA, CDR2 YNFKEQ, per germline. The CDR3 region has the DNA TGTGCCAGCAGCCAAGGCTATGGCACAGATACGCAGTATTTT. Translated: CASSQGYGTDTQYF.

The chain is built from TRBV5-8 and TRBJ2-4; 9 bases are shared with TRBD1. Germline CDR1 SGHTS, CDR2 YDEGEE. CDR3 length: 13 residues. J lost 11 bases, V lost 4 bases, and 7 bases had no gene match. The CDR3 loop is CASSRTGVGVQYF. Written as DNA, the CDR3 is TGTGCCAGCAGCAGGACAGGGGTCGGGGTTCAGTACTTC.

The chain is built from TRBV5-1 and TRBJ2-3, with D perhaps assigned TRBD1 or TRBD2 (5 bases each). The CDR3 consists of 16 residues. V lost 0 bases, J lost 2 bases, and 13 bases lay in between. CDR1 SGHRS and CDR2 YFSETQ come from the germline V gene. CDR3 protein: CASSLGGPRLTDTQYF. The CDR3 nucleotides are TGCGCCAGCAGCTTGGGGGGACCAAGGCTCACAGATACGCAGTATTTT.

The V and J genes are TRBV5-1 and TRBJ2-3; weak D call: TRBD2 (6 bases). V was trimmed by 0 bases and J by 4 bases, leaving 12 bases between them. This CDR3 has 15 amino acids. Germline V CDR1 and CDR2: SGHRS, YFSETQ. The CDR3 DNA sequence: TGCGCCAGCAGCTTGGGGTTGCGGGACTCAGATACGCAGTATTTT. Its protein is CASSLGLRDSDTQYF. Drawing the rest from reference TRBV5-1 and TRBJ2-3, the complete variable domain is KAGVTQTPRYLIKTRGQQVTLSCSPISGHRSVSWYQQTPGQGLQFLFEYFSETQRNKGNFPGRFSGRQFSNSRSEMNVSTLELGDSALYLCASSLGLRDSDTQYFGPGTRLTVL.

Worth noting for this clone: Other nucleotide sequences in the sample specify the same CDR3. The chain recombines TRBV6-5 with TRBJ1-3, with D unresolved. This CDR3 has 13 amino acids. CDR1 is MNHEY, CDR2 SVGAGI, per germline. Deletions cut 0 bases from V and 1 base from J, with 1 base between. CDR3 sequence reads: CASSYSSGNTIYF. DNA for the CDR3: TGTGCCAGCAGTTACTCGTCTGGAAACACCATATATTTT.

V is TRBV27 and J is TRBJ1-5, with a weak D call TRBD1 (6 bases). Germline lookup yields CDR1 MNHEY and CDR2 SMNVEV (reference sequence). V gave up 2 bases and J gave up 4 bases, with 18 bases separating them. The CDR3 runs 17 residues. The CDR3 loop is CASSLVSPGVGNQPQHF. In DNA form, the CDR3 reads TGTGCCAGCAGTTTAGTGTCCCCAGGGGTGGGAAATCAGCCCCAGCATTTT.

The chain employs TRBV11-2 and TRBJ1-2, with a tentative D call TRBD1 (5 bases). CDR3 size: 14 residues. The V and J ends lost 3 bases and 8 bases respectively, with 16 bases between them. Germline CDR1 is SGHAT and CDR2 is FQNNGV. CDR3 coding DNA: TGTGCCAGCAGCTTTTGGGGGTCAGAGCTCGGCTACACCTTC. This sequence encodes CASSFWGSELGYTF.

The J gene is TRBJ2-7, the V gene TRBV30, with D perhaps TRBD1 (6 bases). Germline CDR1 is GTSNPN and CDR2 is SVGIG (reference sequence). This CDR3 has 12 amino acids. V was trimmed by 1 base and J by 4 bases, leaving 8 bases between them. The CDR3 reads CAWSGGQYEQYF. CDR3 DNA: TGTGCCTGGAGTGGAGGACAGTACGAGCAGTACTTC.

This chain joins TRBV19 and TRBJ2-7; D call uncertain. The germline CDR1 and CDR2 sequences are LNHDA and SQIVND (reference sequence). The CDR3 totals 14 residues. The germline V and J ends were trimmed by 3 bases and 5 bases, with 14 bases remaining between them. CDR3 DNA: TGTGCCAGTAGTATCCCAGGTCTTGTCGACGAGCAGTACTTC. Protein product: CASSIPGLVDEQYF. The variable domain in full, completed from reference TRBV19 and TRBJ2-7, reads DGGITQSPKYLFRKEGQNVTLSCEQNLNHDAMYWYRQDPGQGLRLIYYSQIVNDFQKGDIAEGYSVSREKKESFPLTVTSAQKNPTAFYLCASSIPGLVDEQYFGPGTRLTVT.

The CDR3 loop is CASSLGQGMTQYF. In nucleotides, the CDR3 is TGTGCCAGCAGCCTCGGACAGGGCATGACCCAGTACTTC. The V call is TRBV27, the J call TRBJ2-5; 8 nucleotides agree with TRBD1. The CDR3 runs to 13 residues. Looked up from germline, CDR1 is MNHEY and CDR2 is SMNVEV (reference sequence). V gave up 6 bases and J gave up 7 bases; unmatched junction bases: 7.

The chain links TRBV10-2 to TRBJ2-1, with 11 positions matching TRBD2. CDR1 and CDR2 from the germline V gene are WSHSY and SAAADI. There are 16 residues in the CDR3. With 7 bases clipped from V and 3 bases from J, the junction kept 8 bases outside the gene matches. CDR3 in amino acids: CASKMPGLADYNEQFF. CDR3 DNA: TGCGCCAGCAAAATGCCGGGACTAGCGGACTACAATGAGCAGTTCTTC.

This rearrangement joins TRBV5-6 to TRBJ2-5; D gene uncertain. This CDR3 region has 13 residues. V was cut by 4 bases and J by 0 bases, with 7 bases left in between. Germline values: CDR1 SGHDT, CDR2 YYEEEE. In nucleotides, the CDR3 is TGTGCCAGCAGCACCGTATACCAAGAGACCCAGTACTTC. Translating it yields CASSTVYQETQYF.

About this clone: One end of the junction fails to match germline, which may point to a read error. The chain is built from TRBV18 and TRBJ1-1; D possibly corresponds to TRBD1 (6 bases). Germline values: CDR1 KGHSH, CDR2 LQKENI. The CDR3 consists of 18 residues. CDR3: CASSQVQWGADMNTEVFF. In DNA form, the CDR3 reads TGTGCCAGCTCACAGGTCCAATGGGGGGCAGACATGAACACTGAAGTTTTCTTT.

This chain uses TRBV6-4 with TRBJ2-3, with D possibly TRBD2 on 5 matching bases. Trimming took 0 bases from V and 4 from J, leaving 8 bases between them. Per germline, CDR1 MRHNA and CDR2 SNTAGT. This CDR3 contains 14 residues. The CDR3 DNA is TGTGCCAGCAGTGACTCGGGGAGCTCAGATACGCAGTATTTT. Its translation is CASSDSGSSDTQYF.

This clone was seen just once. This chain uses TRBV5-6 with TRBJ2-3, with a tentative D call TRBD1 (5 bases). CDR1 is SGHDT and CDR2 is YYEEEE in the germline V gene. V lost 4 bases, J lost 2 bases, and 11 bases lay in between. The CDR3 is 14 residues long. The CDR3 spells CASSPKGYTDTQYF. The DNA for the CDR3 is TGTGCCAGCAGCCCCAAGGGGTACACAGATACGCAGTATTTT.

There are a few counts of this clone. V usage is TRBV6-6 and J usage is TRBJ2-5; 8 bases align to TRBD1. Losses at the gene ends were 5 bases for V and 4 bases for J; bases not matched to a gene: 9. The CDR3 has 15 amino acids. Germline-derived CDR1 and CDR2 are MNHNY and SVGAGI (reference sequence). The CDR3 here is CASSLLDRGGETQYF. Here the CDR3 DNA reads TGTGCCAGCAGTCTATTAGACAGGGGCGGAGAGACCCAGTACTTC.